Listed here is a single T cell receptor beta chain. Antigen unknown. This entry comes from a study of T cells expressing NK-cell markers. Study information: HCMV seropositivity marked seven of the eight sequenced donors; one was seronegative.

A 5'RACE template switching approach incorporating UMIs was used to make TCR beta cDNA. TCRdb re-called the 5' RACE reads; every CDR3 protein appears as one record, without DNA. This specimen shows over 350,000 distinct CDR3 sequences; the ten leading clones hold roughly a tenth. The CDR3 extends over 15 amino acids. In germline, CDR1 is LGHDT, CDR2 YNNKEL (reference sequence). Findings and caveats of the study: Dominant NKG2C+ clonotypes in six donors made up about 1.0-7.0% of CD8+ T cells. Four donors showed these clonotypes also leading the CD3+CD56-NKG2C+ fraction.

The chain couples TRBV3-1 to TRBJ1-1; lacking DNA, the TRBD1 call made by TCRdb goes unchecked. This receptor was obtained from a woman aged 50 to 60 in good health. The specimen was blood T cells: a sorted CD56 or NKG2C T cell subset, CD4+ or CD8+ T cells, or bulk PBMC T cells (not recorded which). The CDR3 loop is CASSQVPGVGTEAFF.